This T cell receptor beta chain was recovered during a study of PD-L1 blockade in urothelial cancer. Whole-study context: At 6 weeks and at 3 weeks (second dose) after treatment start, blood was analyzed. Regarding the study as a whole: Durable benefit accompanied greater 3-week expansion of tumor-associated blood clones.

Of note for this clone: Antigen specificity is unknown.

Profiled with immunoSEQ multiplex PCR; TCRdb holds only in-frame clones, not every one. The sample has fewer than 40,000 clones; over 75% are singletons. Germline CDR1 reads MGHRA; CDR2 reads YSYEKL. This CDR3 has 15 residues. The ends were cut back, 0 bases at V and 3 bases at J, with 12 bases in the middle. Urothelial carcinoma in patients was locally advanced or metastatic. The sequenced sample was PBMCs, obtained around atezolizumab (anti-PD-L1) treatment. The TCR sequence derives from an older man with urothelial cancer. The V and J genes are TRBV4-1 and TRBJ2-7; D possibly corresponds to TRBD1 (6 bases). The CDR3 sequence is CASSQDFVQGYEQYF. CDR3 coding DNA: TGCGCCAGCAGCCAAGATTTTGTACAGGGCTACGAGCAGTACTTC.